Described below is a single T cell receptor beta chain sequence and its context. Its specificity is not known. The sample belongs to a study of CD8+CD57+ T cells in acquired aplastic anemia. Study-wide background: Sorted CD4+ and CD8+ cells yielded DNA averaging approximately 3 ug. The study's findings and limits: Around 29 shared CD8+ CDR3s appeared highly expressed within patients' immunodominant clones.

By flow cytometry, patients selected for sequencing had shown an expansion of CD8+CD57+ cells. Genomic DNA, serving as template, underwent TCR beta VDJ and CDR3 profiling. A single record per CDR3 protein comes from TCRdb applying MiXCR to the reads. The sample records around 500,000 distinct CDR3 sequences, roughly a third being singletons. The clonotype was recovered from a human donor with aplastic anemia. Source material: sorted CD4+, CD8+, or CD8+CD57+ T cells (not recorded which) from PBMCs.

In nucleotides, the CDR3 is TGTGCCAGCAGTTATATGTTGGGCAGGGATGAGACCCAGTACTTC. Residues: CASSYMLGRDETQYF. The V and J genes are TRBV6-5 and TRBJ2-5; maybe TRBD1 (5 bases). The CDR3 extends over 15 amino acids. Germline CDR1 reads MNHEY; CDR2 reads SVGAGI. V lost 3 bases and J lost 5, with 16 bases in between.